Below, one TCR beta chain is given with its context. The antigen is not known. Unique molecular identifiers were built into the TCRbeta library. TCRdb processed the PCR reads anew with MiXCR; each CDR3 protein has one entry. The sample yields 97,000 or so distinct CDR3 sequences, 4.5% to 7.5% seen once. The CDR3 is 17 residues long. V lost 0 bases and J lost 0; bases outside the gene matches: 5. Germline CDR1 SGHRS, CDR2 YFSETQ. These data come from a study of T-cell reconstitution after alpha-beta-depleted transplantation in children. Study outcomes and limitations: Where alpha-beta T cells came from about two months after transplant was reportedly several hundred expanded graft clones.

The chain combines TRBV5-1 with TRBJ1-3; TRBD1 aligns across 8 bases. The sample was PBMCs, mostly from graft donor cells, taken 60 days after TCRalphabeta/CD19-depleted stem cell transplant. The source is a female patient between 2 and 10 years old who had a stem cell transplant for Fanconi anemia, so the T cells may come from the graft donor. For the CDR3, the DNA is TGCGCCAGCAGCTTGGCGGGGACAGGTTTCTCTGGAAACACCATATATTTT. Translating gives CASSLAGTGFSGNTIYF.